A selection of T cell receptor beta chains follows, all from one sample in a study of shared clonotypes between healthy human individuals. Assay: immunoSEQ multiplex PCR; the TCRdb copy retains only in-frame clones and omits some. The table has a few hundred thousand clones, 80% to 90% seen once. Source material: memory CD8+ T cells sorted from blood. The receptors originated from a young man in good health. Each CDR3 is given with its conserved first and last residue. The D gene is left open where the match is weak. Some rows have no size entry. The others give once, few or many, or a class for an expanded clone.

abundance: once; d_gene: -; j_gene: TRBJ1-1; len: 15; v_gene: TRBV4-1; CDR3aa: CASSQGAATNTEAFF; CDR3nt: TGCGCCAGCAGCCAAGGGGCAGCGACGAACACTGAAGCTTTCTTT
abundance: -; d_gene: -; j_gene: TRBJ2-7; len: 14; v_gene: TRBV6-5; CDR3aa: CASSYNRAGYEQYF; CDR3nt: TGTGCCAGCAGTTACAACAGGGCAGGGTACGAGCAGTACTTC
abundance: few; d_gene: -; j_gene: TRBJ2-3; len: 14; v_gene: TRBV10-2; CDR3aa: CASSEFSYTDTQYF; CDR3nt: TGCGCCAGCAGTGAATTTTCCTACACAGATACGCAGTATTTT
abundance: few; d_gene: TRBD1; j_gene: TRBJ2-7; len: 14; v_gene: TRBV28; CDR3aa: CASSLNTGGGEQYF; CDR3nt: TGTGCCAGCAGTTTAAACACAGGGGGTGGCGAGCAGTACTTC
abundance: -; d_gene: -; j_gene: TRBJ2-7; len: 14; v_gene: TRBV9; CDR3aa: CASSVWDNPYEQYF; CDR3nt: TGTGCCAGCAGCGTGTGGGACAATCCTTACGAGCAGTACTTC
abundance: few; d_gene: -; j_gene: TRBJ1-6; len: 14; v_gene: TRBV7-5; CDR3aa: CARSSGGGNSPLHF; CDR3nt: TGTGCCAGAAGCTCAGGTGGGGGTAATTCACCCCTCCACTTT
abundance: -; d_gene: -; j_gene: TRBJ2-7; len: 15; v_gene: TRBV7-9; CDR3aa: CASSLAGSGDNEQYF; CDR3nt: TGTGCCAGCAGCCTCGCCGGATCGGGGGACAACGAGCAGTACTTC
abundance: -; d_gene: -; j_gene: TRBJ1-5; len: 14; v_gene: TRBV28; CDR3aa: CASSSEGWNQPQHF; CDR3nt: TGTGCCAGCAGCTCAGAAGGCTGGAATCAGCCCCAGCATTTT
abundance: -; d_gene: -; j_gene: TRBJ1-2; len: 15; v_gene: TRBV5-6; CDR3aa: CASRPGLGSRYGYTF; CDR3nt: TGTGCCAGCAGGCCGGGTTTAGGCAGCCGCTATGGCTACACCTTC
abundance: -; d_gene: -; j_gene: TRBJ2-5; len: 12; v_gene: TRBV13; CDR3aa: CASSLEGETQYF; CDR3nt: TGTGCCAGCAGCTTAGAGGGAGAGACCCAGTACTTC
abundance: -; d_gene: -; j_gene: TRBJ2-2; len: 15; v_gene: TRBV10-2; CDR3aa: CASSVNRGFTGELFF; CDR3nt: TGCGCCAGCAGTGTTAATAGGGGTTTCACCGGGGAGCTGTTTTTT
abundance: -; d_gene: TRBD1; j_gene: TRBJ2-7; len: 16; v_gene: TRBV5-1; CDR3aa: CASSPLPGQGAYEQYF; CDR3nt: TGCGCCAGCAGCCCACTTCCGGGACAGGGGGCTTACGAGCAGTACTTC
abundance: -; d_gene: -; j_gene: TRBJ2-7; len: 14; v_gene: TRBV5-4; CDR3aa: CASSLGDNTYEQYF; CDR3nt: TGTGCCAGCAGCTTGGGAGACAACACCTACGAGCAGTACTTC
abundance: -; d_gene: -; j_gene: TRBJ2-7; len: 15; v_gene: TRBV2; CDR3aa: CASSVPNGDAYEQYF; CDR3nt: TGTGCCAGCAGTGTACCCAACGGGGACGCCTACGAGCAGTACTTC
abundance: -; d_gene: TRBD1; j_gene: TRBJ1-1; len: 16; v_gene: TRBV7-9; CDR3aa: CASLILDRGADTEAFF; CDR3nt: TGTGCCAGCCTTATTCTGGACAGGGGAGCGGACACTGAAGCTTTCTTT
abundance: once; d_gene: -; j_gene: TRBJ1-2; len: 12; v_gene: TRBV2; CDR3aa: CASSFTDLGYTF; CDR3nt: TGTGCCAGCAGCTTCACGGACTTGGGCTACACCTTC
abundance: -; d_gene: TRBD2; j_gene: TRBJ2-7; len: 14; v_gene: TRBV5-6; CDR3aa: CASSFSGSLNEQYF; CDR3nt: TGTGCCAGCAGCTTTAGCGGGAGCTTGAACGAGCAGTACTTC
abundance: few; d_gene: -; j_gene: TRBJ2-7; len: 13; v_gene: TRBV7-9; CDR3aa: CASSHSSYYEQYF; CDR3nt: TGTGCCAGCAGCCACTCGAGTTACTACGAGCAGTACTTC
abundance: -; d_gene: -; j_gene: TRBJ2-6; len: 17; v_gene: TRBV28; CDR3aa: CASSLVGGLSGANVLTF; CDR3nt: TGTGCCAGCAGTTTGGTTGGGGGTCTCTCTGGGGCCAACGTCCTGACTTTC
abundance: few; d_gene: -; j_gene: TRBJ1-1; len: 11; v_gene: TRBV11-2; CDR3aa: CASSLGVEAFF; CDR3nt: TGTGCCAGCAGCTTAGGAGTTGAAGCTTTCTTT
abundance: -; d_gene: -; j_gene: TRBJ2-1; len: 16; v_gene: TRBV7-7; CDR3aa: CASSLDPGVGYNEQFF; CDR3nt: TGTGCTAGCAGCTTAGACCCGGGAGTAGGGTACAATGAGCAGTTCTTC
abundance: -; d_gene: -; j_gene: TRBJ2-7; len: 13; v_gene: TRBV19; CDR3aa: CASAPGAWYEQYF; CDR3nt: TGTGCCAGTGCCCCGGGGGCCTGGTACGAGCAGTACTTC
abundance: -; d_gene: TRBD1; j_gene: TRBJ2-5; len: 13; v_gene: TRBV13; CDR3aa: CASSQTGEETQYF; CDR3nt: TGTGCCAGCAGCCAGACAGGGGAAGAGACCCAGTACTTC
abundance: -; d_gene: -; j_gene: TRBJ1-2; len: 16; v_gene: TRBV18; CDR3aa: CASSPSQVQANYGYTF; CDR3nt: TGTGCCAGCTCACCATCGCAGGTTCAAGCTAACTATGGCTACACCTTC
abundance: -; d_gene: -; j_gene: TRBJ1-5; len: 14; v_gene: TRBV6-1; CDR3aa: CASSDLVGGQPQHF; CDR3nt: TGTGCCAGCAGTGATTTAGTCGGGGGTCAGCCCCAGCATTTT
abundance: once; d_gene: TRBD1; j_gene: TRBJ2-7; len: 13; v_gene: TRBV7-9; CDR3aa: CASGTGPVVEQYF; CDR3nt: TGTGCCAGCGGGACAGGGCCGGTGGTCGAGCAGTACTTC
abundance: -; d_gene: -; j_gene: TRBJ1-3; len: 14; v_gene: TRBV6-6; CDR3aa: CASSPLREENTIYF; CDR3nt: TGTGCCAGCAGCCCCCTCAGGGAGGAAAACACCATATATTTT